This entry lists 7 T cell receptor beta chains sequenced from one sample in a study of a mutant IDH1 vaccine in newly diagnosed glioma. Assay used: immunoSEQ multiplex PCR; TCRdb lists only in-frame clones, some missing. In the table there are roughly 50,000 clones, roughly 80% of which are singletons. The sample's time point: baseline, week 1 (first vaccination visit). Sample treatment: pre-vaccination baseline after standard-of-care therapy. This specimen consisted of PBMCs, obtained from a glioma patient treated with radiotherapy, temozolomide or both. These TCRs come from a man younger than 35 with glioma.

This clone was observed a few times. CDR3 DNA: TGTGCCACCAGCAGAGACCGGGGTAAATCAACTAATGAAAAACTGTTTTTT. Translation gives CATSRDRGKSTNEKLFF. This chain connects TRBV15 to TRBJ1-4; D is unresolved. V lost 0 bases, J lost 0 bases, and 11 bases lay in between. CDR3 size: 17 residues. The germline gives CDR1 LNHNV, CDR2 YYDKDF (reference sequence).

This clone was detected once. The CDR3 region is CASSPWTVSNTGELFF. The CDR3, as DNA: TGCGCCAGCAGCCCCTGGACTGTATCGAACACCGGGGAGCTGTTTTTT. The J gene is TRBJ2-2, the V gene TRBV4-3; D perhaps matches TRBD2 (5 bases). V was shortened by 4 bases and J by 0 bases, with 12 bases between the two germline ends. Looked up from germline, CDR1 is LGHNA and CDR2 is YSLEER. This CDR3 has 16 residues.

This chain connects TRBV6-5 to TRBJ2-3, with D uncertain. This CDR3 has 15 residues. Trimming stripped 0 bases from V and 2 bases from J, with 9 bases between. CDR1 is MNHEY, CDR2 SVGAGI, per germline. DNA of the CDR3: TGTGCCAGCAGTTACTCGTGGAGTTACACAGATACGCAGTATTTT. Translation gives CASSYSWSYTDTQYF.

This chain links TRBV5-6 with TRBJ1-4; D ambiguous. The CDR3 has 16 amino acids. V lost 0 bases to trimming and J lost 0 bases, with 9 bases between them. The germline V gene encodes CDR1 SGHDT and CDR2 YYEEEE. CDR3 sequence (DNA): TGTGCCAGCAGCTTGGGGCCACCTGCAACTAATGAAAAACTGTTTTTT. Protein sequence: CASSLGPPATNEKLFF.

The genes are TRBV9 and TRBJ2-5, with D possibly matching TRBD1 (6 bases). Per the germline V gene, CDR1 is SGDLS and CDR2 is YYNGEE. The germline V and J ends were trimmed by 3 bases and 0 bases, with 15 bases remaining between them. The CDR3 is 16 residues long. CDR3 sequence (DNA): TGTGCCAGCAGCGCCCGAGAATGGGACAACCAAGAGACCCAGTACTTC. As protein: CASSAREWDNQETQYF.

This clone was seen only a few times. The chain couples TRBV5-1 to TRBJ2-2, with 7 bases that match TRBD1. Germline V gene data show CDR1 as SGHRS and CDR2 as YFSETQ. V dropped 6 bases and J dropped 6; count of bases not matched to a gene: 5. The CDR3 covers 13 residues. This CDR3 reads CASIDRAAGELFF. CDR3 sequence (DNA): TGCGCCAGCATCGACAGGGCCGCCGGGGAGCTGTTTTTT.

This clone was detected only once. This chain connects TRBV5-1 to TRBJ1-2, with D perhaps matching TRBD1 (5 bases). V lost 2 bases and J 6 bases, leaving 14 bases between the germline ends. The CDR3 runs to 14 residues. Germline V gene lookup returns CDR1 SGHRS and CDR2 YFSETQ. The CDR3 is CASSLKDRRDGYTF. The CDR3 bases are TGCGCCAGCAGCTTAAAAGACAGAAGGGATGGCTACACCTTC.